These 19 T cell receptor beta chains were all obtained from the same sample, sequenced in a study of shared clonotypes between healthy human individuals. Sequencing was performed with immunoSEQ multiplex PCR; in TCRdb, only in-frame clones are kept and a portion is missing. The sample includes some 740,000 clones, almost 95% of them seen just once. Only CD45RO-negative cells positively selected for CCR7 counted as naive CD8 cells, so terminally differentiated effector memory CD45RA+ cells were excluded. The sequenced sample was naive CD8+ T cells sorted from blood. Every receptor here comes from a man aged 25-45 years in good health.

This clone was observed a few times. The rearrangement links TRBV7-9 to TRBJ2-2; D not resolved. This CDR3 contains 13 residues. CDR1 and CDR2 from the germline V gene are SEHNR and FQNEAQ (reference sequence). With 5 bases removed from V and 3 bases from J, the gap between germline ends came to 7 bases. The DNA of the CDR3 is TGTGCCAGCAGCCATGTCGACACCGGGGAGCTGTTTTTT. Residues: CASSHVDTGELFF.

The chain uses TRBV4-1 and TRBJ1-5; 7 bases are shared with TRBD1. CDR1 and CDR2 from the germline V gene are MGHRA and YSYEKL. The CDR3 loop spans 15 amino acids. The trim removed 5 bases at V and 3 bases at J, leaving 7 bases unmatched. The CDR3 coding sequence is TGCGCCAGCAGCAAGAGGGGGCCCGTCAATCAGCCCCAGCATTTT. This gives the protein CASSKRGPVNQPQHF.

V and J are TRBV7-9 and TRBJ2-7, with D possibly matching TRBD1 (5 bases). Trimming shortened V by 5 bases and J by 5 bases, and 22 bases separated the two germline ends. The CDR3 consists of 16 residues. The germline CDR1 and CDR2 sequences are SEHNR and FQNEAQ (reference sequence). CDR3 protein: CASSRGSSQGLNEQYF. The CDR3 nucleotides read TGTGCCAGCAGCCGTGGCAGCTCTCAGGGCCTCAACGAGCAGTACTTC. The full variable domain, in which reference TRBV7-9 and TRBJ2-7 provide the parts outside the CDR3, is DTGVSQNPRHKITKRGQNVTFRCDPISEHNRLYWYRQTLGQGPEFLTYFQNEAQLEKSRLLSDRFSAERPKGSFSTLEIQRTEQGDSAMYLCASSRGSSQGLNEQYFGPGTRLTVT.

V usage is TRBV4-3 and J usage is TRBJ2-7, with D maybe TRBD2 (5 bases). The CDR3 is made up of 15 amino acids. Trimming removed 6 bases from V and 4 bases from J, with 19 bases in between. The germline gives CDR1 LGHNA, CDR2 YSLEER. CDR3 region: CASSKTPGNPYEQYF. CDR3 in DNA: TGCGCCAGCAGTAAAACGCCCGGGAATCCTTACGAGCAGTACTTC.

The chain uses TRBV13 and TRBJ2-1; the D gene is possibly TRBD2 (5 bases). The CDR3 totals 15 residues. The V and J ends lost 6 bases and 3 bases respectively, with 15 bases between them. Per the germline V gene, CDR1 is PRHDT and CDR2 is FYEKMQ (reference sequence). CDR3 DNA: TGTGCCAGCAGTAGGCTCTCTAGCCTCTACAATGAGCAGTTCTTC. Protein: CASSRLSSLYNEQFF. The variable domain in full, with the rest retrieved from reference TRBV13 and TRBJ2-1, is AAGVIQSPRHLIKEKRETATLKCYPIPRHDTVYWYQQGPGQDPQFLISFYEKMQSDKGSIPDRFSAQQFSDYHSELNMSSLELGDSALYFCASSRLSSLYNEQFFGPGTRLTVL.

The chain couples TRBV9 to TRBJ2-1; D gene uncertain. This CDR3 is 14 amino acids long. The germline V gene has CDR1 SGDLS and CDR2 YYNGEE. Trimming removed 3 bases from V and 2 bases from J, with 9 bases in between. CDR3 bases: TGTGCCAGCAGCGGGGTCTCGGCCTACAATGAGCAGTTCTTC. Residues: CASSGVSAYNEQFF.

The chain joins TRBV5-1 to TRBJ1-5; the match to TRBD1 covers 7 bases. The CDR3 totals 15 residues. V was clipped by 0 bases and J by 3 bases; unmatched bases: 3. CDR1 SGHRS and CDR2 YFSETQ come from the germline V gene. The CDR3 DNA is TGCGCCAGCAGCTTGGGGGGGACAGACAATCAGCCCCAGCATTTT. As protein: CASSLGGTDNQPQHF.

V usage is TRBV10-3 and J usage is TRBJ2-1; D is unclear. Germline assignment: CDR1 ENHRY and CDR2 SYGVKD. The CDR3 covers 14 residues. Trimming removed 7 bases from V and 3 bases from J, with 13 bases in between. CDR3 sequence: CAINSERDYNEQFF. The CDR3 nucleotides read TGTGCCATCAACTCCGAGCGAGACTACAATGAGCAGTTCTTC.

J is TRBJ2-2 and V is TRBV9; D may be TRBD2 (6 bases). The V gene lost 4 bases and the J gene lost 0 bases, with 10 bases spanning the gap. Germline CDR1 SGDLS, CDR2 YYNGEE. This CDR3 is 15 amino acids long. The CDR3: CASSPRTTNTGELFF. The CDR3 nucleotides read TGTGCCAGCAGCCCTCGGACTACGAACACCGGGGAGCTGTTTTTT.

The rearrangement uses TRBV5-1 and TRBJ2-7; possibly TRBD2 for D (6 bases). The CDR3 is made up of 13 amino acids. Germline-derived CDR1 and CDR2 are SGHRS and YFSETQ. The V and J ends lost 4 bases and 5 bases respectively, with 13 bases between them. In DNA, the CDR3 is TGCGCCAGCAGCGGGCCGGGGGACCACGAGCAGTACTTC. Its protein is CASSGPGDHEQYF.

The CDR3: CSVDWTGAHEQYF. CDR3 nucleotide sequence: TGCAGCGTTGATTGGACAGGCGCCCACGAGCAGTACTTC. The genes are TRBV29-1 and TRBJ2-7; 7 positions match TRBD1. V was pared by 3 bases and J by 5 bases, with 7 bases of the junction left unmatched. The CDR3 consists of 13 residues. In germline, CDR1 is SQVTM, CDR2 ANQGSEA.

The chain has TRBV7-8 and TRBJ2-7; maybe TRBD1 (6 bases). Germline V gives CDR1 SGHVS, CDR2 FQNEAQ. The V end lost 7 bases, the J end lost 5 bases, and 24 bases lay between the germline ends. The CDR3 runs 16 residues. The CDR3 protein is CASTQAPTGTFNEQYF. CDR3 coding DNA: TGTGCCAGCACCCAGGCTCCCACAGGGACATTCAACGAGCAGTACTTC.

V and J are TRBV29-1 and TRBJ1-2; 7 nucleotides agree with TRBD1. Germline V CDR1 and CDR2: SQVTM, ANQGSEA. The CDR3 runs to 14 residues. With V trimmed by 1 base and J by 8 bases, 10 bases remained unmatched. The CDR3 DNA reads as TGCAGCGTTGAAGCACAAACGCAGGGGGGAGGCTACACCTTC. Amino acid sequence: CSVEAQTQGGGYTF.

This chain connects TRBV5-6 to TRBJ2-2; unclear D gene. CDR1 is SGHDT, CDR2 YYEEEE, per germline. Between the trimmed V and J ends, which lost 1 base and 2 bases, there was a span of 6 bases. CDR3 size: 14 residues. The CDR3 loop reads CASSLPANTGELFF. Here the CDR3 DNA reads TGTGCCAGCAGCTTGCCAGCCAACACCGGGGAGCTGTTTTTT.

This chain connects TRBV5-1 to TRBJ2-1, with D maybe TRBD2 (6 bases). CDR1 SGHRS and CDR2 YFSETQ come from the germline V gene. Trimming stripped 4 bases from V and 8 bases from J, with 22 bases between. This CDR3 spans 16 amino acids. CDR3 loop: CASSETGTSLGDEQFF. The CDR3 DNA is TGCGCCAGCAGCGAAACCGGGACTTCCCTCGGGGATGAGCAGTTCTTC. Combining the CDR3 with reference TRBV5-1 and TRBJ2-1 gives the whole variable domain KAGVTQTPRYLIKTRGQQVTLSCSPISGHRSVSWYQQTPGQGLQFLFEYFSETQRNKGNFPGRFSGRQFSNSRSEMNVSTLELGDSALYLCASSETGTSLGDEQFFGPGTRLTVL.

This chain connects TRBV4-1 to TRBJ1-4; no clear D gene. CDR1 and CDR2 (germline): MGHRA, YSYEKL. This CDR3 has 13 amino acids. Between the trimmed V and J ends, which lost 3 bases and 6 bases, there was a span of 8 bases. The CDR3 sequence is CASSQLGYEKLFF. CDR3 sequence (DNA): TGCGCCAGCAGCCAGCTGGGGTATGAAAAACTGTTTTTT.

The CDR3: CASSLDLPLPQHF. CDR3 sequence (DNA): TGTGCCAGCAGTCTCGACCTGCCCCTTCCCCAGCATTTT. The chain couples TRBV7-9 to TRBJ1-5; D is ambiguous. V lost 6 bases to trimming and J lost 10 bases, with 16 bases between them. Germline V gene sequence: CDR1 SEHNR, CDR2 FQNEAQ (reference sequence). The CDR3 contains 13 residues.

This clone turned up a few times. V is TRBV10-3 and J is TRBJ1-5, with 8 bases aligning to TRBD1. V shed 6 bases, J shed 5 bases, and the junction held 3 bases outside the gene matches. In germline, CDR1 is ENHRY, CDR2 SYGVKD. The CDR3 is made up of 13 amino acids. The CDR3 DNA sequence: TGTGCCATCAGGGACAGGGAGGATCAGCCCCAGCATTTT. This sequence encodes CAIRDREDQPQHF.

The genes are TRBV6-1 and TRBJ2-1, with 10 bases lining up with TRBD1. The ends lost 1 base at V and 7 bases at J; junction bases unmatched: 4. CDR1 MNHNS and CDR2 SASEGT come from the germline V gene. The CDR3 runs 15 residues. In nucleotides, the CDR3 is TGTGCCAGCAGTGAAGTAGGGACAGGGGTAAATGAGCAGTTCTTC. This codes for CASSEVGTGVNEQFF.